The T cell receptor beta chain under discussion was sequenced for a study of cytomegalovirus exposure and HLA in healthy donors (dated by TCRdb to 2017 to 2019). Background for the entire study: An earlier analysis of more than 550 of the donors reported about 300 Gb of sequence data and about 120 million unique TCR beta sequences obtained from some 200 million T cells. Several DR-DQ haplotypes were handled as single units for association and clustering because linkage in the cohort was strong. An earlier analysis of more than 450 of the donors used high-throughput TCR beta sequencing to judge whether each TCR beta V gene segment behaved as functional or pseudogenic. High-throughput TCR immunosequencing, statistical association of individual TCRs with disease status, and machine learning were combined to predict cytomegalovirus infection status. Typing coverage varied by locus: roughly 629-640 donors for A, B, C, DRB1 and DQB1; more than 500 for DQA1; more than 600 for DPA1; 450 to 480 for DPB1. An early release covering around 630 HLA-typed donors comprised approximately 290 gigabases of sequencing data and tens of millions of unique TCR sequences. In a later analysis, previously published TCR beta repertoires from 600 to 850 donors were re-analyzed and high-resolution HLA genotyping was added so that TCR occurrence patterns could be studied. Using immunosequencing, the study profiled T cell repertoires from 500 to 800 subjects and related those repertoires to cytomegalovirus serostatus. Among the roughly 400 genotyped donors, more than 70% belonged to the genetic ancestry cluster associated with self-reported Caucasian donors. Across approximately 420 genotyped donors of the cohort, an average of approximately 240,000 unique TCR beta nucleotide sequences per donor were sequenced, and approximately 19% of those sequences were non-productive. A separate validation cohort of 90 to 150 different subjects was used in addition to the roughly 620-subject first cohort. All discovery cohort repertoires had been generated on a single sequencing platform. Rather than using new phenotypic data, the later analysis identified candidate immune exposures from TCR beta sequences and from how often those sequences occurred across donors. Both class I and class II loci were covered by HLA typing, at four-digit resolution. Genome-wide SNP genotypes for about three fifths of the roughly 670 donors were used in a later genetic analysis, which treated that subset as a discovery cohort. Donor age, sex, ethnicity and CMV serostatus were compiled alongside the repertoire data. The study was designed to test whether signatures of past pathogen exposure could be identified by cataloging public T cell receptors. The full study reports these points: In a later analysis, most CMV-associated TCR beta chains were found to appear HLA-restricted, with HLA associations seemingly driven largely by CMV exposure. The classifier was reported to diagnose cytomegalovirus status with high specificity and sensitivity in both the original and validation cohorts. Across donors, most TCR sequences were observed very rarely, whereas some public TCRs were present in many individuals. In an earlier analysis of several hundred of the donors, most TCR beta V segments were observed in productive rearrangements about 87% or about 30% of the time, broadly matching IMGT annotations. Linkage disequilibrium might explain the correlated functional status among segregating V segments, but an unknown experimental factor could not be ruled out. The sequencing pipeline was judged likely to have produced a cluster of highly shared sequence variants as a technical artifact. The earlier analysis of about 600 of the donors excluded about 16 rarely observed V segments, including chromosome 9 orphons, because counts were too low. The authors suggested that the approach could potentially be generalized to other disease states and immunological phenotypes. In a later analysis, HLA-associated TCR beta chains showed more clonal expansion and lower generation probabilities than non-associated chains that were equally common. At a false discovery rate of 0.05, a later analysis linked under 20,000 TCR beta sequences to specific HLA alleles. Some IMGT-functional V segments, including TRBV6-2 and TRBV6-3, could not be told apart with the 87-base-pair reads, so those segments were excluded. When HLA alleles, especially DR and DQ, strongly co-occurred, attributing TCR associations to individual alleles was difficult. In a later analysis, the rate of TCR association differed among HLA loci, with DRB1 alleles having the most associated TCRs and HLA-C alleles having the fewest. This cohort had only TCR beta chains sequenced, and the lack of alpha or paired-chain data limited which features could be detected. In vitro tests confirmed that a few of the cytomegalovirus-associated TCR beta chains recognize cytomegalovirus antigens. An association between a missense DCLRE1C variant and V-gene and J-gene trimming of TCR beta chains was found in a later genetic analysis and replicated in an independent cohort. HLA typing was unavailable for some donors at each locus, so association tests used only the typed subset. According to a later analysis, parvovirus B19, influenza, CMV and Epstein-Barr virus appeared linked to several top co-occurrence clusters. A further reported finding was that TCR beta sequences accurately predicted the HLA-A and HLA-B alleles for most subjects in the first cohort. Compared with the 666-donor mean, donors in an Asian-associated ancestry cluster had fewer N-insertions in productive TCRs, according to a later genetic analysis. The study listed 150 to 200 TCR beta chains as associated with cytomegalovirus. Sequencing depth was assumed to be roughly uniform across donors in the presence/absence analyses, though that assumption may not hold. CMV serostatus was the only immune exposure information available for the cohort.

V is trimmed back by 8 bases and J by 1 base, and the junction contains 7 bases that no gene match accounts for. Per the germline V gene, SGHDN is the CDR1 and FVKESK is the CDR2. The CDR3 runs 15 amino acids, cysteine and phenylalanine included. CDR3 DNA only is kept here, 45 bases in frame from base 1. The library was built by means of the immunoSEQ multiplex PCR assay. The multiplex PCR relied on a mix of 60 forward primers for TCR Vbeta segments and 13 reverse primers for TCR Jbeta segments. A multiplex PCR assay on genomic DNA amplified the CDR3 region of rearranged TCR beta genes. Amplified TCR beta libraries were sequenced as 87-base-pair reads on the Illumina HiSeq System. Per the authors' processing: A later analysis tallied 80 million to 95 million unique TCR beta chains across the approximately 670 repertoires, and approximately 11 million of those chains were shared by two or more donors. A nearest-neighbor algorithm error-corrected the raw reads and collapsed the reads into unique sequences, merging closely related sequences to remove PCR and sequencing errors. CDR3 sequences were aligned to IMGT reference sequences to assign V, D and J gene segments. Each retained sequence needed at least a six-nucleotide match to both a V gene segment and a J gene segment. A rearrangement counted as productive if the CDR3 had no stop codons and remained in frame with V and J, and every other rearrangement counted as non-productive. CDR3 was defined according to IMGT convention as the region running from the second conserved V-encoded cysteine to the conserved J-encoded phenylalanine. In an earlier analysis of some 550 of the donors, sequences lacking an unambiguous match to a single V gene segment were excluded. An earlier analysis of 587 of the donors called V segments functional above 56.7% productive rearrangements and segregating when the between-donor standard deviation exceeded 5%. A statistical classification framework was built to diagnose cytomegalovirus status from the catalog of TCR beta chain sequences. In a later analysis, V and J genes were assigned by comparing TCR nucleotide sequences against IMGT/GENE-DB human TR gene sequences. In a later analysis, CDR3 sequences and most-parsimonious VDJ recombination scenarios were assigned using the TCRdist pipeline. In a later analysis, every TCR beta chain was defined by the combination of its CDR3 amino acid sequence and its V-gene family, and reads without a unique V-gene family were dropped. A later analysis removed 592 highly shared, low-generation-probability nucleotide sequences to deal with suspected cross-contamination and a sequencing artifact. A later analysis calculated a clonal expansion index for each public chain from normalized within-repertoire ranks of inferred template counts. A later analysis computed generation probabilities with a VDJ recombination model fitted to out-of-frame rearrangements, and checked the results against IGoR. In a later analysis, TCR-TCR, TCR-HLA and TCR-CMV co-occurrence was scored with hypergeometric tests, and a repertoire-size bias correction was applied to TCR pairs. False discovery rates were estimated in a later analysis by permuting HLA or CMV assignments 20 times. In a later analysis, co-occurring TCRs were grouped using DBSCAN, with TCRdist sequence similarity added in when clustering inside HLA-allele-positive subsets. Co-occurrence clustering excluded repertoires with fewer than 30,000 or more than 120,000 public chains, plus five with anomalous nucleotide sharing. TCRdb mirrors the immuneACCESS table, restricted to in-frame sequences. Some clones are absent from its copies; in checked studies, under half trace to an unresolved V gene, and the reason for the others is unknown. From that table come the V and J calls and clone size; the DNA was used to work out D and trimming. The sample table holds approximately 220,000 clones, of which over 80% were seen once. The ten top clones hold about 0.77% of the sample.

The cohort consisted of approximately 690 healthy bone marrow donors. All cohort members were sampled while nominally healthy, although unrecorded immune exposures were likely present. The donor was CMV seronegative and was included in the group of 352 seronegative cohort members. Every donor gave a peripheral blood sample, and the peripheral blood mononuclear cells from that sample were used for TCR beta sequencing. The Qiagen DNeasy Blood Extraction Kit was used to extract genomic DNA from the blood cell samples. Note on this clone: The clone's antigen remains unknown. Per-base qualities were not stored, and no clone one base away is much larger.

The chain is assembled from TRBV14 and TRBJ2-5; 10 bases in between match TRBD1. The source is a boy under 10 years old in good health and CMV-seronegative. Input material: PBMCs. The nucleotide sequence is given as TGTGCCAGCCGAGGACAGGGGGTTTTCCAAGAGACCCAGTACTTC. Translated, it reads CASRGQGVFQETQYF.